This section outlines one T cell receptor (beta chain) sequence together with its context. At sampling all donors were nominally healthy, likely with unrecorded immune exposures. Primers for the PCR totalled 60 Vbeta and 13 Jbeta. Profiling relied on immunoSEQ multiplex PCR, and the TCRdb table lists in-frame clones only, not all of them. The data hold roughly 90,000 clones, with more than 75% observed a single time. CDR1 and CDR2 (germline): SGHRS, YFSETQ. V shed 4 bases and J shed 3 bases, with 8 bases lying between them. The CDR3 sequence is 12 residues long. The data are from a study of cytomegalovirus exposure and HLA in healthy donors.

The receptor was isolated from a man aged 18 to 29 in good health and CMV-seronegative. V is TRBV5-1 and J is TRBJ2-7, with D tentatively TRBD2 (5 bases). Sequenced sample: PBMCs. CDR3 DNA: TGCGCCAGCAGCCCCCGGGACTACGAGCAGTACTTC. Translating gives CASSPRDYEQYF.